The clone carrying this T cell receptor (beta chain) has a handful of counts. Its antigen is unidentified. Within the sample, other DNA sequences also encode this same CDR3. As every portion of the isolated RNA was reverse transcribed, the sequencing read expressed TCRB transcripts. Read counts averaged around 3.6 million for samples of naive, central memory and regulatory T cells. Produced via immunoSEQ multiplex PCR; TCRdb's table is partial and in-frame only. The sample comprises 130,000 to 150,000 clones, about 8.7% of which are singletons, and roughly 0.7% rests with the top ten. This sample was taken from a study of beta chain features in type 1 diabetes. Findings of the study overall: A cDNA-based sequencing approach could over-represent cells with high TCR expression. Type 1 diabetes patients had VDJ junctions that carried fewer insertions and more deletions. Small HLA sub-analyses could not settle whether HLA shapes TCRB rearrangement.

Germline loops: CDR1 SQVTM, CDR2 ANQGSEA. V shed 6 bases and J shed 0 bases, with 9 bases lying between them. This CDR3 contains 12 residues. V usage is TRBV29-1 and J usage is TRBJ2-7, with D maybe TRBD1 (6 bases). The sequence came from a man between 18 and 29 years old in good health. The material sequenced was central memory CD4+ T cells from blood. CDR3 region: CSVGQSSYEQYF. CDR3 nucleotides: TGCAGCGTCGGACAGAGCTCCTACGAGCAGTACTTC.